This section outlines one T cell receptor (beta chain) sequence together with its context. The antigen is not known. This sample was included in a study of shared clonotypes between healthy human individuals. Looking at the study overall: CD4 naive and CD4 memory each took three plates per donor, while CD8 naive took two and CD8 memory one.

The CDR3 is made up of 14 amino acids. Trimming at V came to 7 bases and at J to 2 bases, leaving 6 bases not matched to a gene. Germline assignment: CDR1 MNHNS and CDR2 SASEGT. The donors, healthy adults who were HIV-negative, had experienced no recent acute infections or vaccinations. CD45RA-negative memory and CD45RA+ naive subsets were split from the CD4+ cells. Some clones are missing from TCRdb's copy, which holds only in-frame ones; the method was immunoSEQ multiplex PCR. The sample carries some 1.1 million clones, roughly 80% recorded once. Findings of the study overall: Measured sharing among donors was expected to vary with sequencing depth.

This TCR was sampled from a man younger than 35 in good health. Some clones in this sample may be carry-over from other donors' samples. The V gene is TRBV6-1, the J gene TRBJ1-1, with TRBD1 matching 8 bases. Sequenced sample: memory CD4+ T cells from PBMCs. Described subset: CD45RA-negative fraction. The CDR3 protein is CASTEDRVNTEAFF. The CDR3 DNA reads as TGTGCCAGCACCGAGGACAGGGTAAACACTGAAGCTTTCTTT.